Presented here are 32 T cell receptor beta chains from one specimen sequenced in a study of vaccination and CD4 T cells after COVID-19 (dated 2022 in TCRdb). These receptors lack a known antigen. The sample's treatment or condition, from its label and the paper: approximately nine-day PBMC culture with coronavirus spike peptide pools or control peptides (ViraFEST assay). The library came from PCR. Data came from an Illumina iSeq 100. At the Johns Hopkins FTIC core, DNA from the cultured CD4+ T cells underwent TCR sequencing with the Oncomine TCR Beta short-read assay. TCRdb reprocessed the public reads (quality trimming at Q25 with fastp, clone calling with MiXCR) and kept in-frame beta chains. Each CDR3 protein appears once, grouped with its most common genes and DNA. The sample records 4,000 to 4,500 distinct CDR3 sequences, approximately 20% of which are singletons. About a sixth of the sample goes to the ten largest clones.

The sequencing input was CD4+ T cells from blood, cultured in vitro. The receptors were gathered from a human donor who had recovered from COVID-19.

This clonotype was found a few times. The V and J genes are TRBV25-1 and TRBJ2-5; 7 bases agree with TRBD1. V lost 7 bases and J lost 4; bases outside the gene matches: 6. Germline lookup yields CDR1 MGHDK and CDR2 SYGVNS. The CDR3 spans 13 residues. The CDR3 DNA follows: TGTGCCAGCACCCGGCGGACAGGAGAGACCCAGTACTTC. This sequence encodes CASTRRTGETQYF.

CDR3 bases: TGCAGTGGTCAGGGACACATGAACACTGAAGCTTTCTTT. Amino acids: CSGQGHMNTEAFF. V and J are TRBV20-1 and TRBJ1-1; D may be TRBD1 (6 bases). The germline CDR1 and CDR2 sequences are DFQATT and SNEGSKA (reference sequence). V dropped 7 bases and J dropped 0 bases, with 12 bases sitting between them. The CDR3 spans 13 residues.

This clonotype is labeled medium-sized. This sequence joins TRBV30 and TRBJ1-1, with D tentatively TRBD1 (5 bases). Between the trimmed V and J ends, which lost 1 base and 2 bases, there was a span of 8 bases. Germline V CDR1 and CDR2: GTSNPN, SVGIG (reference sequence). The length of the CDR3 is 13 residues. The CDR3 region has the DNA TGTGCCTGGAGTGGGGGCTTTAACACTGAAGCTTTCTTT. Amino acids: CAWSGGFNTEAFF.

This clonotype is medium-sized in the sample. The chain recombines TRBV12-3 or TRBV12-4 with TRBJ1-1; D is undetermined. This CDR3 is 13 amino acids long. Trimming shortened V by 2 bases and J by 7 bases, and 11 bases separated the two germline ends. CDR3 residues: CASSLTLGGEAFF. As DNA, the CDR3 is TGTGCCAGCAGTTTAACTTTAGGCGGTGAAGCTTTCTTT.

This clonotype was seen a few times. The rearrangement joins TRBV10-3 to TRBJ1-2, with a tentative D call TRBD1 (6 bases). V lost 1 base and J lost 8, with 14 bases in between. The CDR3 runs 14 residues. From germline, CDR1 is ENHRY and CDR2 SYGVKD. In DNA form, the CDR3 reads TGTGCCATCAGTGAGTTACAGGGCCCGGGGGGCTACACCTTC. This sequence encodes CAISELQGPGGYTF.

The table lists this clonotype with a few counts. The gene calls are TRBV7-9 and TRBJ2-5; D is uncertain. From germline, CDR1 is SEHNR and CDR2 FQNEAQ (reference sequence). The ends were cut back, 6 bases at V and 2 bases at J, with 13 bases in the middle. The CDR3 length is 14 residues. Written as DNA, the CDR3 is TGTGCCAGCAGACCGACACGGCCGCAAGAGACCCAGTACTTC. Its translation: CASRPTRPQETQYF.

The CDR3 loop is CASSFARKNTEAFF. The CDR3 DNA follows: TGTGCCAGCAGCTTCGCACGGAAGAACACTGAAGCTTTCTTT. This rearrangement joins TRBV5-6 to TRBJ1-1; D is ambiguous. Germline-derived CDR1 and CDR2 are SGHDT and YYEEEE. This CDR3 is built from 14 residues. Between the trimmed V and J ends, which lost 2 bases and 1 base, there was a span of 9 bases.

This clonotype qualifies as medium-sized. The chain is built from TRBV7-9 and TRBJ1-2; 9 positions agree with TRBD1. The CDR3 consists of 14 residues. Losses at the gene ends were 5 bases for V and 6 bases for J; bases not matched to a gene: 7. Germline V gene data show CDR1 as SEHNR and CDR2 as FQNEAQ (reference sequence). CDR3: CASSPGTGRDGYTF. The CDR3 DNA reads as TGTGCCAGCAGCCCCGGGACAGGGAGAGATGGCTACACCTTC.

By its share, this clonotype is medium-sized. V is TRBV20-1 and J is TRBJ2-2; D might be TRBD1 or TRBD2, each matching 6 bases. With 2 bases removed from V and 5 bases from J, the gap between germline ends came to 12 bases. The CDR3 sequence is 14 residues long. The germline V gene encodes CDR1 DFQATT and CDR2 SNEGSKA (reference sequence). CDR3: CSARLGGLTGELFF. The CDR3 DNA reads TGCAGTGCTAGACTGGGGGGCCTAACCGGGGAGCTGTTTTTT.

By share, this clonotype counts as medium-sized. The CDR3 bases are TGTGCCAACAAAAAAGGGGCTGCAAACTATGGCTACACCTTC. Amino acids: CANKKGAANYGYTF. V usage is TRBV2 and J usage is TRBJ1-2, with a tentative D call TRBD1 (5 bases). The V end lost 10 bases, the J end lost 2 bases, and 17 bases lay between the germline ends. This CDR3 has 14 residues. Germline CDR1 reads SNHLY; CDR2 reads FYNNEI.

The chain couples TRBV10-3 to TRBJ2-3; TRBD1 matches 11 bases. Germline values: CDR1 ENHRY, CDR2 SYGVKD. This CDR3 spans 15 amino acids. Trimming took 5 bases from V and 5 from J; bases not matched to a gene: 6. The CDR3, as DNA: TGTGCCATCAGTAAAACCGGGACAGGGGGAGATACGCAGTATTTT. Its translation: CAISKTGTGGDTQYF.

The chain links TRBV6-5 to TRBJ2-1, with 11 bases matching TRBD2. Trimming removed 4 bases from V and 5 bases from J; junction bases left unmatched: 10. The CDR3 is 17 residues long. In germline, CDR1 is MNHEY, CDR2 SVGAGI. CDR3 loop: CASSSTSGGRSNNEQFF. The CDR3 DNA reads TGTGCCAGCAGTTCCACTAGCGGGGGACGCTCTAACAATGAGCAGTTCTTC.

This clonotype was picked up a small number of times. This chain joins TRBV5-5 and TRBJ2-7; D may be TRBD1 or TRBD2 (5 bases each). This CDR3 is 12 amino acids long. The V gene lost 4 bases and the J gene lost 3 bases, with 8 bases spanning the gap. CDR1 and CDR2 (germline): SGHKS, YYEKEE (reference sequence). CDR3 nucleotides: TGTGCCAGCAGCCTTGGGGGCTACGAGCAGTACTTC. It yields the protein CASSLGGYEQYF. Together with reference TRBV5-5 and TRBJ2-7, the CDR3 gives the full variable domain: DAGVTQSPTHLIKTRGQQVTLRCSPISGHKSVSWYQQVLGQGPQFIFQYYEKEERGRGNFPDRFSARQFPNYSSELNVNALLLGDSALYLCASSLGGYEQYFGPGTRLTVT.

The chain employs TRBV5-6 and TRBJ1-1, with TRBD1 matching over 7 bases. The CDR3 runs to 13 residues. J was trimmed by 4 bases and V by 4 bases; bases with no gene match: 4. Per the germline V gene, CDR1 is SGHDT and CDR2 is YYEEEE. DNA for the CDR3: TGTGCCAGCAGCCGAGCAGGGGGCACTGAAGCTTTCTTT. Its protein is CASSRAGGTEAFF.

This clonotype occurred a few times. The chain recombines TRBV30 with TRBJ2-2, with D perhaps matching TRBD1 or TRBD2 (6 bases each). Germline V CDR1 and CDR2: GTSNPN, SVGIG (reference sequence). The V and J ends lost 2 bases and 6 bases respectively, with 10 bases between them. CDR3 length: 13 residues. CDR3: CAWSPGGPGELFF. CDR3 DNA sequence: TGTGCCTGGAGTCCCGGGGGCCCCGGGGAGCTGTTTTTT.

As for this clonotype: The junction does not match germline at one end; this may be a read error. The chain employs TRBV7-7 and TRBJ2-2; D gene ambiguous. The CDR3 length is 13 residues. Germline assignment: CDR1 SSHAT and CDR2 FNYEAQ (reference sequence). This chain's CDR3 is CASSLSPAGELFF. CDR3 nucleotide sequence: TGTGCTAGCAGTTTGAGTCCTGCCGGGGAGCTGTTTTTT.

The rearrangement uses TRBV7-8 and TRBJ2-7; D gene ambiguous. Deletions cut 1 base from V and 4 bases from J, with 5 bases between. This CDR3 has 12 residues. In germline, CDR1 is SGHVS, CDR2 FQNEAQ. The CDR3 nucleotides read TGTGCCAGCAGCTTAGGGGCATACGAGCAGTACTTC. Protein product: CASSLGAYEQYF.

The rearrangement links TRBV5-6 to TRBJ1-2; a possible D gene is TRBD1 (5 bases). The germline V gene encodes CDR1 SGHDT and CDR2 YYEEEE. The CDR3 has 13 residues. With 4 bases removed from V and 6 bases from J, the gap between germline ends came to 13 bases. The CDR3 nucleotides read TGTGCCAGCAGCGTGCAGGGAATGGATGGCTACACCTTC. Protein product: CASSVQGMDGYTF.

This clonotype is labeled medium-sized (0.01 to 0.1%). The gene calls are TRBV6-1 and TRBJ1-1; TRBD1 might be the D (5 bases). The germline gives CDR1 MNHNS, CDR2 SASEGT. There are 15 residues in the CDR3. V was pared by 7 bases and J by 1 base, with 16 bases between. Here the CDR3 reads CASTPGTLRNTEAFF. CDR3 nucleotides: TGTGCCAGCACCCCAGGGACCCTCAGGAACACTGAAGCTTTCTTT.

The chain carries TRBV7-9 and TRBJ2-3; the D gene is possibly TRBD1 (5 bases). The CDR3 is 18 residues long. V was cut by 2 bases and J by 2 bases, with 20 bases left in between. Per the germline V gene, CDR1 is SEHNR and CDR2 is FQNEAQ (reference sequence). CDR3 in DNA: TGTGCCAGCAGCTTATCGACAACCCTGGCAGGGTTCACAGATACGCAGTATTTT. Translated, it gives CASSLSTTLAGFTDTQYF.

In its sample, this clonotype was seen a few times. The J gene is TRBJ1-2, the V gene TRBV7-9; D is perhaps TRBD1 (5 bases). In germline, CDR1 is SEHNR, CDR2 FQNEAQ (reference sequence). V lost 5 bases and J 8 bases, leaving 21 bases between the germline ends. This CDR3 has 15 residues. The CDR3 nucleotides are TGTGCCAGCAGCGGACCCCAGGGAGGTTGGGAGGGCTACACCTTC. It translates to CASSGPQGGWEGYTF.

By sample fraction, this clonotype is medium-sized (0.01 to 0.1%). This chain links TRBV20-1 with TRBJ2-5; 12 bases agree with TRBD2. The V gene's germline CDR1 is DFQATT and CDR2 SNEGSKA (reference sequence). The J segment lost 7 bases and the V segment lost 1 base, leaving 7 bases of the junction unmatched. CDR3 length: 15 residues. The DNA of the CDR3 is TGCAGTGCTAGAGGGTCTAGCGGGGGGGTGCGGACCCAGTACTTC. Its translation is CSARGSSGGVRTQYF.

This clonotype is medium-sized by share. The CDR3 nucleotides are TGCGCCAGCAGCTTGGGGGACAGGGCGCGGGATACGCAGTATTTT. It translates to CASSLGDRARDTQYF. This chain joins TRBV5-1 and TRBJ2-3, with 9 nucleotides matching TRBD1. The germline V gene has CDR1 SGHRS and CDR2 YFSETQ. V dropped 0 bases and J dropped 6; count of bases not matched to a gene: 5. The CDR3 covers 15 residues.

This clonotype is large (0.1 to 1%). The genes are TRBV20-1 and TRBJ1-3; D possibly corresponds to TRBD1 (5 bases). The V end was cut by 1 base, the J end by 8 bases, with 12 bases between. The CDR3 totals 13 residues. Germline loops: CDR1 DFQATT, CDR2 SNEGSKA (reference sequence). For the CDR3, the DNA is TGCAGTGCTAGAGGGCGCAGGGCGTACACCATATATTTT. Translating it yields CSARGRRAYTIYF.

This clonotype ranks as medium-sized. V usage is TRBV7-9 and J usage is TRBJ1-1; tentative D call: TRBD1 (5 bases). V was clipped by 5 bases and J by 4 bases, with 17 bases between them. This CDR3 has 15 residues. CDR1 SEHNR and CDR2 FQNEAQ come from the germline V gene (reference sequence). The CDR3 coding sequence is TGTGCCAGCAGCGCACCTACAGAGGGGACCACTGAAGCTTTCTTT. Protein sequence: CASSAPTEGTTEAFF. The full variable domain, with the rest looked up from reference TRBV7-9 and TRBJ1-1, is DTGVSQNPRHKITKRGQNVTFRCDPISEHNRLYWYRQTLGQGPEFLTYFQNEAQLEKSRLLSDRFSAERPKGSFSTLEIQRTEQGDSAMYLCASSAPTEGTTEAFFGQGTRLTVV.

The chain uses TRBV5-1 and TRBJ1-6, with TRBD1 matching 8 bases. The CDR3 totals 15 residues. V lost 4 bases to trimming and J lost 7 bases; unmatched junction nucleotides: 7. The germline gives CDR1 SGHRS, CDR2 YFSETQ. The DNA for the CDR3 is TGCGCCAGCAGCCTAGGGGACAGGAACAATTCACCCCTCCACTTT. Translating gives CASSLGDRNNSPLHF.

This clonotype showed up just once. The chain employs TRBV5-6 and TRBJ2-3; D gene ambiguous. Deletions cut 2 bases from V and 2 bases from J, with 9 bases between. CDR1 is SGHDT, CDR2 YYEEEE, per germline. This CDR3 has 14 amino acids. The CDR3 reads CASSLKRFTDTQYF. The DNA for the CDR3 is TGTGCCAGCAGCTTAAAGCGCTTCACAGATACGCAGTATTTT.

J is TRBJ1-5 and V is TRBV30; 7 bases line up with TRBD1. This CDR3 contains 18 residues. The germline V gene has CDR1 GTSNPN and CDR2 SVGIG (reference sequence). V was pared by 0 bases and J by 2 bases, with 13 bases of the junction left unmatched. This CDR3 is CAWSVHWTGDIGNQPQHF. DNA of the CDR3: TGTGCCTGGAGTGTACATTGGACAGGAGATATAGGCAATCAGCCCCAGCATTTT.

By share, this clonotype counts as medium-sized (0.01 to 0.1%). The chain links TRBV6-1 to TRBJ1-1; 7 bases line up with TRBD1. V dropped 5 bases and J dropped 4; count of bases not matched to a gene: 1. This CDR3 has 12 amino acids. Germline CDR1 reads MNHNS; CDR2 reads SASEGT. As DNA, the CDR3 is TGTGCCAGCAGTAGGACAGGCACTGAAGCTTTCTTT. Its protein is CASSRTGTEAFF.

This clonotype has only a few counts. The J gene is TRBJ2-2, the V gene TRBV4-2; 7 bases map to TRBD2. CDR1 LGHNA and CDR2 YNFKEQ come from the germline V gene. The CDR3 runs 15 residues. Trimming took 5 bases from V and 1 from J; bases not matched to a gene: 4. The CDR3: CASSSWGGNTGELFF. As DNA, the CDR3 is TGTGCCAGCAGCTCATGGGGGGGGAACACCGGGGAGCTGTTTTTT.

The J gene is TRBJ2-7, the V gene TRBV7-2; TRBD1 matches 7 bases. This CDR3 contains 14 residues. Looked up from germline, CDR1 is SGHTA and CDR2 is FQGNSA. V was clipped by 5 bases and J by 6 bases; unmatched bases: 10. The CDR3 loop is CASSPQGPSGEQYF. DNA of the CDR3: TGTGCCAGCAGCCCACAGGGGCCGTCCGGCGAGCAGTACTTC.

The rearrangement uses TRBV6-2 or TRBV6-3 and TRBJ1-1; a weak D match, TRBD1 (5 bases). The CDR3 loop spans 15 amino acids. With 2 bases removed from V and 6 bases from J, the gap between germline ends came to 16 bases. Per the germline V gene, CDR1 is MNHEY and CDR2 is SVGEGT. The CDR3 loop reads CASSYRAGAIAEAFF. CDR3 DNA: TGTGCCAGCAGTTACCGGGCCGGGGCAATAGCTGAAGCTTTCTTT.